This TCR beta chain was found in a study of cytomegalovirus exposure and HLA in healthy donors. Study-level findings and limits: Reports showed the classifier diagnosing cytomegalovirus status with high specificity and sensitivity. A later analysis showed TCR association rates differing by HLA locus, peaking at DRB1 and lowest at HLA-C.

As regards this clone: Antigen: not known.

The PCR employed 60 Vbeta primers together with 13 Jbeta primers. TCRdb keeps only in-frame clones here, not all; method: immunoSEQ multiplex PCR. The data contain 150,000 or so clones, nearly 70% of them singletons. The receptor's source is a man younger than 40 in good health and CMV-seropositive. Sequencing input: PBMCs.

The CDR3 here is CASTGNYEQYF. The DNA for the CDR3 is TGTGCCAGCACAGGGAACTACGAGCAGTACTTC. This chain links TRBV6-5 with TRBJ2-5; D might be TRBD1 (5 bases). The DNA end is a closer match to TRBJ2-7, so the J assignment may be wrong. This CDR3 comprises 11 residues. Per the germline V gene, CDR1 is MNHEY and CDR2 is SVGAGI.